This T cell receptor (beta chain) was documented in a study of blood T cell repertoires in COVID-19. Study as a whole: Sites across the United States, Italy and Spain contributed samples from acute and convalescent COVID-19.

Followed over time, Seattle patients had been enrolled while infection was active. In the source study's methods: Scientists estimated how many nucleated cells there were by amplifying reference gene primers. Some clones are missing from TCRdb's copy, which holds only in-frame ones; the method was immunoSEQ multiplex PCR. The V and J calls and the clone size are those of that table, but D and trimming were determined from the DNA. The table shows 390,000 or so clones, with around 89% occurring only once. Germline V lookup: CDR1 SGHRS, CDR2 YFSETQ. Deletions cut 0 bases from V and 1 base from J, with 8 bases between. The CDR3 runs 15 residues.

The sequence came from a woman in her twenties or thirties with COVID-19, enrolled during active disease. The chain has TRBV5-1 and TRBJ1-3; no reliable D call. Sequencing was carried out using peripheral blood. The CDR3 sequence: CASSLAAPSGNTIYF. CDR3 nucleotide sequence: TGCGCCAGCAGCTTGGCCGCGCCGTCTGGAAACACCATATATTTT.